This entry lists 3 T cell receptor beta chains sequenced from one sample in a study of siplizumab effects on memory and regulatory T cells (dated by TCRdb to the late 2010s). The method behind the library was the immunoSEQ multiplex PCR assay. TCRdb obtained this table from immuneACCESS and retained in-frame rearrangements with V and J assigned. These tables miss some clones; where compared with another copy, unresolved V genes account for less than half of the shortfall, and the remainder is unexplained. This sample has around 100,000 clones in its table, and around 92% of those were observed once. Of the sample, 2.5% to 3% is held by the ten largest clones. Source material: CD4+ T cells sorted from blood. All receptors derive from a human donor in good health. Some clones in this sample may be carry-over from other donors' samples.

The chain uses TRBV28 and TRBJ2-4; TRBD1 matches 7 bases. The CDR3 spans 16 residues. Unmatched junction bases numbered 8, after V lost 6 bases and J lost 0 bases. Looked up from germline, CDR1 is MDHEN and CDR2 is SYDVKM. DNA for the CDR3: TGTGCCAGCAGCCGACGGGACAGCCTAGCCAAAAACATTCAGTACTTC. This gives the protein CASSRRDSLAKNIQYF.

This chain links TRBV19 with TRBJ2-1; 8 nucleotides match TRBD2. The CDR3 consists of 16 residues. V was clipped by 5 bases and J by 5 bases; unmatched bases: 11. CDR1 is LNHDA, CDR2 SQIVND, per germline (reference sequence). The CDR3 DNA is TGTGCCAGTAGTGTTTTGCCGGGGGGGGCTCACAATGAGCAGTTCTTC. Residues: CASSVLPGGAHNEQFF.

The rearrangement links TRBV18 to TRBJ2-4; D is undetermined. Trimming took off 6 bases at V and 0 bases at J, with 12 bases between the two ends. Germline CDR1 reads KGHSH; CDR2 reads LQKENI. The CDR3 loop spans 15 amino acids. CDR3 DNA: TGTGCCAGCTCGTACGAAGACCTAGCCAAAAACATTCAGTACTTC. It encodes CASSYEDLAKNIQYF.